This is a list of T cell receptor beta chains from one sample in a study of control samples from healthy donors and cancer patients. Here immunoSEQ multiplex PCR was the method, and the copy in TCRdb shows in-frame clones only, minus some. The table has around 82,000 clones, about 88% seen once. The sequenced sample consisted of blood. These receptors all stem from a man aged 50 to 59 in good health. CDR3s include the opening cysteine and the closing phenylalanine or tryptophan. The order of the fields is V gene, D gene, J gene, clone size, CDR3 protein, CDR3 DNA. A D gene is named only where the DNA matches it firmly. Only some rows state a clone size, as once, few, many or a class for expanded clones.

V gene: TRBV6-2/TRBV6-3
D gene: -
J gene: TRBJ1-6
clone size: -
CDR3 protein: CASSSHRVSPLHF
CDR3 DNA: TGTGCCAGCAGTTCCCACAGGGTTTCACCCCTCCACTTT

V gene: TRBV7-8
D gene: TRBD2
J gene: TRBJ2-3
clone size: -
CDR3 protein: CASSLPRLAYTDTQYF
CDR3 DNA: TGTGCCAGCAGCCTCCCGAGACTAGCCTACACAGATACGCAGTATTTT

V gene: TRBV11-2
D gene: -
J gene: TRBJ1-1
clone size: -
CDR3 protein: CASSLEGVGLTEAFF
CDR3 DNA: TGTGCCAGCAGCTTAGAAGGGGTTGGGTTGACTGAAGCTTTCTTT

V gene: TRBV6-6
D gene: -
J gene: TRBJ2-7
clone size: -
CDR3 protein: CASRTTGVEQYF
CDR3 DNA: TGTGCCAGCAGGACGACTGGGGTCGAGCAGTACTTC

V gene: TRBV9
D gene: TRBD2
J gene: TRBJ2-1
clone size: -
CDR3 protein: CASSAVLAGGYNEQFF
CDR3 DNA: TGTGCCAGCAGCGCCGTACTAGCGGGGGGCTACAATGAGCAGTTCTTC

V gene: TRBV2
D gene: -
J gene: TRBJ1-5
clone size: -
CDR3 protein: CASSGSYSNQPQHF
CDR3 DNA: TGTGCCAGCAGTGGTAGTTATAGCAATCAGCCCCAGCATTTT

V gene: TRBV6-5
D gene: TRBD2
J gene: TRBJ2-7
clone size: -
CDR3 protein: CASWKGRDEQYF
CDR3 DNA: TGTGCCAGTTGGAAAGGGAGGGACGAGCAGTACTTC

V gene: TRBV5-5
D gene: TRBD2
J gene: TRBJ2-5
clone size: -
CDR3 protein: CASSFLSGGEETQYF
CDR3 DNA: TGTGCCAGCAGCTTTCTTAGCGGGGGGGAAGAGACCCAGTACTTC

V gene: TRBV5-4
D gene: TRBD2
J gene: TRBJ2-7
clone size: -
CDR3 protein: CASSFGTRQYEQYF
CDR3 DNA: TGTGCCAGCAGCTTCGGGACTAGGCAGTACGAGCAGTACTTC

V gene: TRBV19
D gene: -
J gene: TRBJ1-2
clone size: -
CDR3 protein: CASTRDNYGYTF
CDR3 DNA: TGTGCCAGTACCAGGGATAACTATGGCTACACCTTC

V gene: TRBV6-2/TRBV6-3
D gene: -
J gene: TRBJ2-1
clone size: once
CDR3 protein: CASSYLSITGQLYNEQFF
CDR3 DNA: TGTGCCAGCAGTTACTTATCAATCACCGGACAGCTCTACAATGAGCAGTTCTTC

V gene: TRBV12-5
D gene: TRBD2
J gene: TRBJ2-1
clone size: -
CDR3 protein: CASGLRLAGGHYSYNEQFF
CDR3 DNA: TGTGCTAGTGGTTTGAGGCTAGCGGGGGGCCATTACTCCTACAATGAGCAGTTCTTC

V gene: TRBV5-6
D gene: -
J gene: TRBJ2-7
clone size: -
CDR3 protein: CASSFRDRFYEQYF
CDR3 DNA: TGTGCCAGCAGCTTCCGAGACAGGTTCTACGAGCAGTACTTC

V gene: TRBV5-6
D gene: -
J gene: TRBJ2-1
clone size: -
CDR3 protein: CASGTRLGRNEQFF
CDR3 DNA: TGTGCCAGCGGCACGCGACTCGGAAGGAATGAGCAGTTCTTC

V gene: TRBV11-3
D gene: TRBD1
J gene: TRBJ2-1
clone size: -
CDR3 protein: CASSSSTGWSNEQFF
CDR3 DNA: TGTGCCAGCAGCTCATCGACAGGGTGGAGCAATGAGCAGTTCTTC

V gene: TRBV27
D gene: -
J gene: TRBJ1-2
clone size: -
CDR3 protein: CASSPSGTTEIYGYTF
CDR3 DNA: TGTGCCAGCAGTCCCTCCGGGACAACCGAGATCTATGGCTACACCTTC

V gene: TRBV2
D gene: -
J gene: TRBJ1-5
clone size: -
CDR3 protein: CASSDRSLGQPQHF
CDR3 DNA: TGTGCCAGCAGTGACCGTAGTTTGGGCCAGCCCCAGCATTTT

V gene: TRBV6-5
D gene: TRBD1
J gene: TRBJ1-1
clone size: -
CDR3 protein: CASSLTGEGNTEAFF
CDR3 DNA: TGTGCCAGCAGTCTGACAGGGGAAGGGAACACTGAAGCTTTCTTT

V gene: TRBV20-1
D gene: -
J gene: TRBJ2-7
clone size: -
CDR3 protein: CSAHGDEQYF
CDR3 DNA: TGCAGTGCTCACGGGGACGAGCAGTACTTC

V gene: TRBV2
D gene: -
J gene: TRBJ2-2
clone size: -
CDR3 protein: CASKEIKGDTGELFF
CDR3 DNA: TGTGCCAGCAAAGAAATAAAGGGGGACACCGGGGAGCTGTTTTTT

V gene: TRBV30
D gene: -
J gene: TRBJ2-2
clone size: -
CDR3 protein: CAWSGGAELFF
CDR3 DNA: TGTGCCTGGAGTGGGGGCGCGGAGCTGTTTTTT

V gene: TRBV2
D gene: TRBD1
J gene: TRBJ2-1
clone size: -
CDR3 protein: CASSDRQGNNEQFF
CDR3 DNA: TGTGCCAGCAGTGACCGACAGGGAAACAATGAGCAGTTCTTC

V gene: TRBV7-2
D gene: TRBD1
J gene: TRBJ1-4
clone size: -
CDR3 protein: CASSSTGNGEKLFF
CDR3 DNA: TGTGCCAGCAGCTCGACAGGGAATGGCGAAAAACTGTTTTTT

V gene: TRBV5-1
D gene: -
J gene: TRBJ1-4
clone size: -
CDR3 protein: CASSKQGPATNEKLFF
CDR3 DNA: TGCGCCAGCAGCAAACAGGGACCTGCAACTAATGAAAAACTGTTTTTT

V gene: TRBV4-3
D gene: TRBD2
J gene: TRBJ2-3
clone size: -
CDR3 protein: CASSHSNPRGGWDTQYF
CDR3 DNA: TGCGCCAGCAGCCACAGTAACCCGCGGGGGGGCTGGGATACGCAGTATTTT

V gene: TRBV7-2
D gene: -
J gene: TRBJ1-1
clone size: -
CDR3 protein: CASSLASAGLKSDTEAFF
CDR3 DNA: TGTGCCAGCAGCTTAGCGTCGGCAGGGCTTAAGTCGGACACTGAAGCTTTCTTT

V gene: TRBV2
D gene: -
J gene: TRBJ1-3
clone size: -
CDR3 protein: CASSEVTYRTNDSGNTIYF
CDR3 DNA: TGTGCCAGCAGTGAAGTAACCTATCGGACAAACGACTCTGGAAACACCATATATTTT

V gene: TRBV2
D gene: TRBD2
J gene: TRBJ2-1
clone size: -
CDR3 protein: CASIGLAGYNEQFF
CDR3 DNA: TGTGCCAGCATAGGATTAGCGGGGTACAATGAGCAGTTCTTC

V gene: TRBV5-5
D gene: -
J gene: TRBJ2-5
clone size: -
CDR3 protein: CASSRGLIQETQYF
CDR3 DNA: TGTGCCAGCAGCCGCGGACTGATACAAGAGACCCAGTACTTC

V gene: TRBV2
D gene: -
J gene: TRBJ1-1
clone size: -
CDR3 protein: CASSGTGEAFF
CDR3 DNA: TGTGCCAGCAGCGGGACGGGGGAAGCTTTCTTT

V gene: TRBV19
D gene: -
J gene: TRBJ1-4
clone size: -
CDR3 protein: CASSIVLAAKEKLFF
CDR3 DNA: TGTGCCAGTAGTATAGTCTTGGCCGCAAAGGAAAAACTGTTTTTT

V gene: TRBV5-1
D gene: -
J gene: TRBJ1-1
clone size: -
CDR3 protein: CASSPALSNTEAFF
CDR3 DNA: TGCGCCAGCAGCCCGGCTTTAAGCAACACTGAAGCTTTCTTT